Reported below is one T cell receptor (beta chain). The data were taken from a study of shared clonotypes between healthy human individuals. Produced via immunoSEQ multiplex PCR; TCRdb's table is partial and in-frame only. The table includes more than 900,000 clones, 70% to 80% detected once. This TCR was recovered from a man aged 18 to 30 in good health. Some clones in this sample may be carry-over from other donors' samples. Sample: memory CD4+ T cells from PBMCs. As for subset: CD45RA-negative fraction.

The CDR3 sequence: CASSSSSVGDGTQYF. In DNA, the CDR3 is TGTGCCAGCAGCTCCTCTTCTGTCGGGGATGGGACCCAGTACTTC. V and J are TRBV7-3 and TRBJ2-5, with D tentatively TRBD2 (5 bases). The CDR3 has 15 residues. V was pared by 4 bases and J by 7 bases, with 19 bases between. Germline CDR1 is SGHTA and CDR2 is FQGTGA.